Listed below are T cell receptor beta chains from one sample, sequenced in a study of T cell repertoires in cytomegalovirus infection. TCRdb re-called the reads with MiXCR, one entry per CDR3 protein. The sample carries hundreds of thousands of distinct CDR3 sequences, roughly a third recorded once. These receptors have no known antigen. The source material was cultured PBMCs, sampled from culture after CMV antigen stimulation. These receptors all stem from a human donor in good health (CMV status not recorded). Some clones in this sample may be carry-over from other donors' samples. The CDR3 runs from the conserved cysteine through the conserved F or W. The D gene is left open where the match is weak. Clone size appears in some rows only: once, few, many, or a class for an expanded clone.

j_call: TRBJ2-3; clone_size: many; v_call: TRBV11-2; d_call: TRBD2; cdr3_nt: TGTGCCAGCAGCCCAGGGACTAGCGGGATGAGCACAGATACGCAGTATTTT; cdr3_aa: CASSPGTSGMSTDTQYF
j_call: TRBJ2-1; clone_size: NA; v_call: TRBV7-2; d_call: NA; cdr3_nt: TGTGCCAGCAGCTTCCGGGTTTTGGATGAGCAGTTCTTC; cdr3_aa: CASSFRVLDEQFF
j_call: TRBJ2-1; clone_size: many; v_call: TRBV7-2; d_call: TRBD2; cdr3_nt: TGTGCCAGCAGCAAAACTAGCGGGGGGGCGGGTGAGCAGTTCTTC; cdr3_aa: CASSKTSGGAGEQFF
j_call: TRBJ2-3; clone_size: few; v_call: TRBV5-1; d_call: TRBD2; cdr3_nt: TGCGCCAGCAGCATCGTAGGACTAGCGGGGAGACTAGATACGCAGTATTTT; cdr3_aa: CASSIVGLAGRLDTQYF
j_call: TRBJ1-5; clone_size: NA; v_call: TRBV6-6; d_call: NA; cdr3_nt: TGTGCCAGCAGTTATGAGGAAGCAGCCCAGCATTTT; cdr3_aa: CASSYEEAAQHF
j_call: TRBJ2-7; clone_size: NA; v_call: TRBV19; d_call: NA; cdr3_nt: TGTGCCAGTAGTAGAACCGGGCCACGGATCGACGAGCAGTACTTC; cdr3_aa: CASSRTGPRIDEQYF
j_call: TRBJ2-5; clone_size: NA; v_call: TRBV28; d_call: TRBD2; cdr3_nt: TGTGCCAGCAGCCGCTGGCGGGGGGAGACCCAGTACTTC; cdr3_aa: CASSRWRGETQYF
j_call: TRBJ1-3; clone_size: few; v_call: TRBV7-6; d_call: NA; cdr3_nt: TGTGCCAGCAGCTGGGCGCTAACAGGAAACACCATATATTTT; cdr3_aa: CASSWALTGNTIYF
j_call: TRBJ2-7; clone_size: few; v_call: TRBV6-2/TRBV6-3; d_call: NA; cdr3_nt: TGTGCCAGCAGTTACTCGAAATTAGCGGACTACGAGCAGTACTTC; cdr3_aa: CASSYSKLADYEQYF
j_call: TRBJ1-1; clone_size: NA; v_call: TRBV11-2; d_call: TRBD1; cdr3_nt: TGTGCCAGCAGCACCACAGGGGAAATAGGCACTGAAGCTTTCTTT; cdr3_aa: CASSTTGEIGTEAFF
j_call: TRBJ2-7; clone_size: NA; v_call: TRBV19; d_call: NA; cdr3_nt: TGTGCCAGTAGTATGGGTGCTCCAACCGACTACGAGCAGTACTTC; cdr3_aa: CASSMGAPTDYEQYF
j_call: TRBJ1-2; clone_size: NA; v_call: TRBV6-2/TRBV6-3; d_call: TRBD1; cdr3_nt: TGTGCCAGCAGCCCCTCGGGACAGGTTAAGTTCGTCGATGGCTACACCTTC; cdr3_aa: CASSPSGQVKFVDGYTF
j_call: TRBJ1-5; clone_size: few; v_call: TRBV28; d_call: NA; cdr3_nt: TGTGCCAGCAGTTTATATCGAGTCATGGAAAATCAGCCCCAGCATTTT; cdr3_aa: CASSLYRVMENQPQHF
j_call: TRBJ2-5; clone_size: NA; v_call: TRBV4-1; d_call: NA; cdr3_nt: TGCGCCAGCAGCCAAGAGGCTAGCGCAGAGCAAGAGACCCAGTACTTC; cdr3_aa: CASSQEASAEQETQYF
j_call: TRBJ1-1; clone_size: NA; v_call: TRBV7-2; d_call: NA; cdr3_nt: TGTGCCAGCAGCCAAGCGAGGGGGGGCACTGAAGCTTTCTTT; cdr3_aa: CASSQARGGTEAFF
j_call: TRBJ2-1; clone_size: once; v_call: TRBV6-1; d_call: NA; cdr3_nt: TGTGCCAGCATCAAAAGTCTGGCGGAGGGGGGTGATGAGCAGTTCTTC; cdr3_aa: CASIKSLAEGGDEQFF
j_call: TRBJ2-5; clone_size: few; v_call: TRBV11-3; d_call: NA; cdr3_nt: TGTGCCAGCAGCCCAACATTAACAGAGACCCAGTACTTC; cdr3_aa: CASSPTLTETQYF
j_call: TRBJ1-6; clone_size: NA; v_call: TRBV7-9; d_call: TRBD1; cdr3_nt: TGTGCCAGCAGCTTAGCGGGACAGGGAAGACCCCTCCACTTT; cdr3_aa: CASSLAGQGRPLHF
j_call: TRBJ1-5; clone_size: once; v_call: TRBV12-3/TRBV12-4; d_call: NA; cdr3_nt: TGTGCCAGCAGTTTAAGCTGGGGGATCGATCAGCCCCAGCATTTT; cdr3_aa: CASSLSWGIDQPQHF
j_call: TRBJ2-5; clone_size: NA; v_call: TRBV5-8; d_call: NA; cdr3_nt: TGTGCCAGCAGCCTGGGGCCGGATGAGACCCAGTACTTC; cdr3_aa: CASSLGPDETQYF
j_call: TRBJ2-1; clone_size: few; v_call: TRBV15; d_call: TRBD2; cdr3_nt: TGTGCCACCAGCAGAGATAAGGGACGGGAGGGCCGCAATCAGCAGTTCTTC; cdr3_aa: CATSRDKGREGRNQQFF
j_call: TRBJ1-6; clone_size: NA; v_call: TRBV12-3/TRBV12-4; d_call: NA; cdr3_nt: TGTGCCAGCAGTTTATCGGGGGTTAGTAATTCACCCCTCCACTTT; cdr3_aa: CASSLSGVSNSPLHF
j_call: TRBJ2-3; clone_size: NA; v_call: TRBV5-4; d_call: NA; cdr3_nt: TGTGCCAGCAGCTTCTCGGGGAAACAAGGTGATACGCAGTATTTT; cdr3_aa: CASSFSGKQGDTQYF
j_call: TRBJ1-1; clone_size: NA; v_call: TRBV7-9; d_call: NA; cdr3_nt: TGTGCCATAGAAGTGAACACTGAAGCTTTCTTT; cdr3_aa: CAIEVNTEAFF
j_call: TRBJ2-3; clone_size: NA; v_call: TRBV6-6; d_call: TRBD2; cdr3_nt: TGTGCCAGCAGTCAAAGACTAGCGGGACGATTCACAGATACGCAGTATTTT; cdr3_aa: CASSQRLAGRFTDTQYF
j_call: TRBJ2-3; clone_size: NA; v_call: TRBV6-2/TRBV6-3; d_call: TRBD2; cdr3_nt: TGTGCCAGCAGTTACCTACGGACTAGCGGGAGATCAGATACGCAGTATTTT; cdr3_aa: CASSYLRTSGRSDTQYF
j_call: TRBJ2-1; clone_size: NA; v_call: TRBV19; d_call: TRBD2; cdr3_nt: TGTGCCAGTAGTATAGATCTTTGGGGGGAGGGCCAGAATGAGCAGTTCTTC; cdr3_aa: CASSIDLWGEGQNEQFF
j_call: TRBJ1-2; clone_size: NA; v_call: TRBV4-3; d_call: NA; cdr3_nt: TGCGCCAGCAGCCAAGATGTGGCTAACTATGGCTACACCTTC; cdr3_aa: CASSQDVANYGYTF
j_call: TRBJ2-3; clone_size: few; v_call: TRBV12-3/TRBV12-4; d_call: NA; cdr3_nt: TGTGCCAGCACCACGGATAGCACAGATACGCAGTATTTT; cdr3_aa: CASTTDSTDTQYF
j_call: TRBJ2-7; clone_size: few; v_call: TRBV7-8; d_call: NA; cdr3_nt: TGTGCCAGCAGCTTAAGGGTGGAGGACGAGCAGTACTTC; cdr3_aa: CASSLRVEDEQYF
j_call: TRBJ2-5; clone_size: few; v_call: TRBV7-9; d_call: NA; cdr3_nt: TGTGCCAGCAGCTTAGTTGCTGCCCAAGAGACCCAGTACTTC; cdr3_aa: CASSLVAAQETQYF
j_call: TRBJ2-1; clone_size: NA; v_call: TRBV18; d_call: NA; cdr3_nt: TGTGCCAGCTCACCCGTAGCGGAGTCCTACAATGAGCAGTTCTTC; cdr3_aa: CASSPVAESYNEQFF
j_call: TRBJ1-1; clone_size: few; v_call: TRBV12-3/TRBV12-4; d_call: NA; cdr3_nt: TGTGCCAGCAGTTTTAATTCGGGTGAGGGCGGGCCAGGAGCTTTCTTT; cdr3_aa: CASSFNSGEGGPGAFF
j_call: TRBJ1-2; clone_size: NA; v_call: TRBV12-3/TRBV12-4; d_call: NA; cdr3_nt: TGTGCCAGCCCAGGGAGTAACTATGGCTACACCTTC; cdr3_aa: CASPGSNYGYTF
j_call: TRBJ1-2; clone_size: NA; v_call: TRBV6-2/TRBV6-3; d_call: NA; cdr3_nt: TGTGCCAGCAGTCCTACCGCACTCCATTCAGGTGGCTACACCTTC; cdr3_aa: CASSPTALHSGGYTF
j_call: TRBJ2-3; clone_size: once; v_call: TRBV10-3; d_call: TRBD2; cdr3_nt: TGTGCCATCAGCCGACTAGCGGGAGGGGGCTCCACAGATACGCAGTATTTT; cdr3_aa: CAISRLAGGGSTDTQYF
j_call: TRBJ2-3; clone_size: many; v_call: TRBV6-2/TRBV6-3; d_call: NA; cdr3_nt: TGTGCCAGCAGCTACGGAGATACGCAGTATTTT; cdr3_aa: CASSYGDTQYF
j_call: TRBJ2-7; clone_size: NA; v_call: TRBV5-4; d_call: NA; cdr3_nt: TGTGCCAGCACCTCCGGTTTCAGGGTCGACGAGCAGTACTTC; cdr3_aa: CASTSGFRVDEQYF
j_call: TRBJ1-2; clone_size: NA; v_call: TRBV12-3/TRBV12-4; d_call: NA; cdr3_nt: TGTGCCAGCAGTTATGGGTCAGGGCTTAACTATGGCTACACCTTC; cdr3_aa: CASSYGSGLNYGYTF
j_call: TRBJ2-1; clone_size: once; v_call: TRBV20-1; d_call: NA; cdr3_nt: TGCAGTGCTAATCGGGGCTACAATGAGCAGTTCTTC; cdr3_aa: CSANRGYNEQFF
j_call: TRBJ1-2; clone_size: NA; v_call: TRBV2; d_call: NA; cdr3_nt: TGTGCCAGCCCGATTTACGACGTAACAGGAGGCTACACCTTC; cdr3_aa: CASPIYDVTGGYTF
j_call: TRBJ2-2; clone_size: NA; v_call: TRBV19; d_call: NA; cdr3_nt: TGTGCCAGTAGTATTTCTCGAAACACCGGGGAGCTGTTTTTT; cdr3_aa: CASSISRNTGELFF
j_call: TRBJ2-1; clone_size: few; v_call: TRBV6-2/TRBV6-3; d_call: TRBD2; cdr3_nt: TGTGCCAGCATTCCGGGGGGGACTAGCTTCGATGAGCAGTTCTTC; cdr3_aa: CASIPGGTSFDEQFF
j_call: TRBJ2-7; clone_size: few; v_call: TRBV6-2/TRBV6-3; d_call: NA; cdr3_nt: TGTGCCAGCACCCCCGAGGGTTATGGGCGCGAGCAGTACTTC; cdr3_aa: CASTPEGYGREQYF
j_call: TRBJ1-6; clone_size: NA; v_call: TRBV10-3; d_call: NA; cdr3_nt: TGTGCCATCAGTGAAGGGCGCAATTCACCCCTCCACTTT; cdr3_aa: CAISEGRNSPLHF
j_call: TRBJ1-1; clone_size: NA; v_call: TRBV5-1; d_call: NA; cdr3_nt: TGCGCCAGCAGGGACGGGGCCGGGAGCACTGAAGCTTTCTTT; cdr3_aa: CASRDGAGSTEAFF
j_call: TRBJ2-5; clone_size: many; v_call: TRBV7-2; d_call: TRBD1; cdr3_nt: TGTGCCAGCAGCTCCCCCCCCGCAGGGGGTTGGGAGACCCAGTACTTC; cdr3_aa: CASSSPPAGGWETQYF
j_call: TRBJ1-2; clone_size: few; v_call: TRBV2; d_call: NA; cdr3_nt: TGTGCCAGCACCCGGGACTTCACGCGGCATGGCTACACCTTC; cdr3_aa: CASTRDFTRHGYTF
j_call: TRBJ1-1; clone_size: many; v_call: TRBV7-8; d_call: NA; cdr3_nt: TGTGCCAGCAGCTCCGTTGGTAGGGGCCGCACTGAAGCTTTCTTT; cdr3_aa: CASSSVGRGRTEAFF
j_call: TRBJ1-2; clone_size: NA; v_call: TRBV28; d_call: TRBD1; cdr3_nt: TGTGCCGCCAATGAGGGGGCGGGAGGCTACACCTTC; cdr3_aa: CAANEGAGGYTF
j_call: TRBJ2-7; clone_size: NA; v_call: TRBV11-2; d_call: TRBD2; cdr3_nt: TGTGCCAGCAGCTTTCGGAGCGGGAGGCCCTACGAGCAGTACTTC; cdr3_aa: CASSFRSGRPYEQYF
j_call: TRBJ2-7; clone_size: NA; v_call: TRBV7-2; d_call: NA; cdr3_nt: TGTGCCAGCAGCTTTCCTGGAGGGCAGCAGTACTTC; cdr3_aa: CASSFPGGQQYF
j_call: TRBJ1-5; clone_size: NA; v_call: TRBV20-1; d_call: NA; cdr3_nt: TGCAGTGCTAGAGTGGGACGTGGAAGCAATCAGCCCCAGCATTTT; cdr3_aa: CSARVGRGSNQPQHF
j_call: TRBJ1-1; clone_size: NA; v_call: TRBV20-1; d_call: NA; cdr3_nt: TGCAGTGCTGTACCCGACACTGAAGCTTTCTTT; cdr3_aa: CSAVPDTEAFF
j_call: TRBJ2-5; clone_size: few; v_call: TRBV12-3/TRBV12-4; d_call: TRBD2; cdr3_nt: TGTGCCAGCAGTCCACTAGCGCGTGAGACCCAGTACTTC; cdr3_aa: CASSPLARETQYF
j_call: TRBJ1-3; clone_size: NA; v_call: TRBV28; d_call: NA; cdr3_nt: TGTGCCAGCAGATCTCTGGGGGACTCTGGAAACACCATATATTTT; cdr3_aa: CASRSLGDSGNTIYF
j_call: TRBJ2-1; clone_size: NA; v_call: TRBV10-3; d_call: TRBD2; cdr3_nt: TGTGCCATCAGTGACGGATCGGGAGGGGTTTACAATGAGCAGTTCTTC; cdr3_aa: CAISDGSGGVYNEQFF
j_call: TRBJ2-5; clone_size: few; v_call: TRBV7-2; d_call: NA; cdr3_nt: TGTGCCAGCAGCTTAGCAGGGGGTATTGTAGAGACCCAGTACTTC; cdr3_aa: CASSLAGGIVETQYF
j_call: TRBJ1-6; clone_size: NA; v_call: TRBV7-4; d_call: NA; cdr3_nt: TGTGCCAGCAGCACCCGGGAGAGCTCCTATAATTCACCCCTCCACTTC; cdr3_aa: CASSTRESSYNSPLHF
j_call: TRBJ2-7; clone_size: few; v_call: TRBV12-3/TRBV12-4; d_call: TRBD2; cdr3_nt: TGTGCCAGCAGCCCCGCCCTAACTAGCGGAGAGCAGTACTTC; cdr3_aa: CASSPALTSGEQYF